The rows below give T cell receptor beta chains drawn from one sample of a study of blood T cell repertoires in COVID-19. Data came from immunoSEQ multiplex PCR; TCRdb stores just in-frame clones and leaves some out. The table has around 60,000 clones, 65% to 90% seen once. Material for sequencing was peripheral blood. Receptors originate from a woman older than 75 with active or convalescent COVID-19. The CDR3 runs from the conserved cysteine through the conserved F or W. D genes are given only for firm matches. Clone sizes are given selectively: once, few, many, or a class where the clone is expanded.

J: TRBJ2-7
V: TRBV6-5
size: -
D: TRBD1
CDR3: CASTAQGAEYEQYF
DNA: TGTGCCAGCACCGCACAGGGGGCTGAGTACGAGCAGTACTTC

J: TRBJ2-1
V: TRBV10-1
size: -
D: TRBD1
CDR3: CASSKTGTHEQFF
DNA: TGCGCCAGCAGTAAGACAGGGACCCATGAGCAGTTCTTC

J: TRBJ2-2
V: TRBV10-3
size: -
D: TRBD1
CDR3: CAGANGGQGSTGELFF
DNA: TGTGCCGGCGCAAACGGGGGACAGGGGAGCACCGGGGAGCTGTTTTTT

J: TRBJ1-3
V: TRBV11-2
size: -
D: TRBD1
CDR3: CASSLEGDRPFSGNTIYF
DNA: TGTGCCAGCAGCTTAGAGGGGGACAGGCCATTCTCTGGAAACACCATATATTTT

J: TRBJ1-5
V: TRBV19
size: -
D: TRBD1
CDR3: CASNTPSFGQGNQPQHF
DNA: TGTGCCAGTAACACTCCCTCTTTCGGACAGGGCAATCAGCCCCAGCATTTT

J: TRBJ1-6
V: TRBV28
size: -
D: -
CDR3: CASSLISNSPLHF
DNA: TGTGCCAGCAGTTTAATTAGCAATTCACCCCTCCACTTT

J: TRBJ1-5
V: TRBV6-5
size: -
D: TRBD1
CDR3: CASSPQGAGNQPQHF
DNA: TGTGCCAGCAGTCCCCAGGGGGCCGGCAATCAGCCCCAGCATTTT

J: TRBJ2-5
V: TRBV7-2
size: -
D: TRBD2
CDR3: CASSFLAGGIQETQYF
DNA: TGTGCCAGCAGCTTCCTGGCGGGGGGGATCCAAGAAACCCAGTACTTC

J: TRBJ2-7
V: TRBV25-1
size: once
D: TRBD1
CDR3: CASTGQGAAYEQYF
DNA: TGTGCCAGCACGGGCCAGGGGGCCGCTTACGAGCAGTACTTC

J: TRBJ1-2
V: TRBV9
size: few
D: -
CDR3: CASSVVEGPNYGYTF
DNA: TGTGCCAGCAGCGTAGTTGAGGGCCCTAACTATGGCTACACCTTC

J: TRBJ2-5
V: TRBV2
size: once
D: -
CDR3: CASIREETQYF
DNA: TGTGCCAGCATTCGGGAAGAGACCCAGTACTTC

J: TRBJ1-6
V: TRBV3-1/TRBV3-2
size: -
D: -
CDR3: CASSLGRSSFSGYSPLHF
DNA: TGTGCCAGCAGTCTTGGCCGAAGTTCATTCTCGGGTTATTCACCCCTCCACTTT

J: TRBJ2-3
V: TRBV9
size: -
D: -
CDR3: CASSVAARVHTDTQYF
DNA: TGTGCCAGCAGCGTGGCAGCCAGGGTCCACACAGATACGCAGTATTTT

J: TRBJ2-5
V: TRBV2
size: -
D: TRBD2
CDR3: CASRGSTSGGRETQYF
DNA: TGTGCCAGCCGGGGGTCGACTAGCGGGGGACGGGAGACCCAGTACTTC

J: TRBJ2-3
V: TRBV11-1
size: -
D: -
CDR3: CASSLFSSDTQYF
DNA: TGTGCCAGCAGCTTATTCAGTTCAGATACGCAGTATTTT

J: TRBJ2-2
V: TRBV9
size: -
D: TRBD2
CDR3: CASSVNSGGLGTGELFF
DNA: TGTGCCAGCAGCGTAAATAGCGGGGGCCTTGGGACCGGGGAGCTGTTTTTT

J: TRBJ1-2
V: TRBV14
size: -
D: -
CDR3: CASSQVGAGNNYGYTF
DNA: TGTGCCAGCAGCCAAGTGGGGGCCGGGAATAACTATGGCTACACCTTC

J: TRBJ1-5
V: TRBV6-5
size: -
D: TRBD1
CDR3: CASRSTGGTQHF
DNA: TGTGCCAGCAGATCCACAGGGGGTACCCAGCATTTT

J: TRBJ2-7
V: TRBV9
size: -
D: -
CDR3: CASSVRELTEKRDYEQYF
DNA: TGTGCCAGCAGCGTAAGAGAACTGACCGAAAAGAGGGACTACGAGCAGTACTTC

J: TRBJ2-1
V: TRBV4-3
size: -
D: TRBD2
CDR3: CASSQVWTSGFSSYNEQFF
DNA: TGCGCCAGCAGCCAAGTGTGGACTAGCGGGTTCAGCTCCTACAATGAGCAGTTCTTC

J: TRBJ1-5
V: TRBV28
size: many
D: TRBD1
CDR3: CASSPYRTGSHQPQHF
DNA: TGTGCCAGCAGTCCCTATCGGACAGGGAGCCATCAGCCCCAGCATTTT

J: TRBJ2-3
V: TRBV9
size: -
D: -
CDR3: CASSVSPDSDTQYF
DNA: TGTGCCAGCAGCGTCTCCCCTGACTCAGATACGCAGTATTTT

J: TRBJ2-5
V: TRBV6-2/TRBV6-3
size: once
D: -
CDR3: CASTPRGNEETQYF
DNA: TGTGCCAGCACCCCACGGGGGAACGAAGAGACCCAGTACTTC

J: TRBJ2-3
V: TRBV3-1/TRBV3-2
size: -
D: -
CDR3: CASSQPHLQGMDTQYF
DNA: TGTGCCAGCAGCCAACCTCACCTCCAGGGGATGGATACGCAGTATTTT

J: TRBJ2-4
V: TRBV4-1
size: -
D: -
CDR3: CASSQAGPGGSKNIQYF
DNA: TGCGCCAGCAGCCAAGCGGGGCCAGGGGGGTCCAAAAACATTCAGTACTTC